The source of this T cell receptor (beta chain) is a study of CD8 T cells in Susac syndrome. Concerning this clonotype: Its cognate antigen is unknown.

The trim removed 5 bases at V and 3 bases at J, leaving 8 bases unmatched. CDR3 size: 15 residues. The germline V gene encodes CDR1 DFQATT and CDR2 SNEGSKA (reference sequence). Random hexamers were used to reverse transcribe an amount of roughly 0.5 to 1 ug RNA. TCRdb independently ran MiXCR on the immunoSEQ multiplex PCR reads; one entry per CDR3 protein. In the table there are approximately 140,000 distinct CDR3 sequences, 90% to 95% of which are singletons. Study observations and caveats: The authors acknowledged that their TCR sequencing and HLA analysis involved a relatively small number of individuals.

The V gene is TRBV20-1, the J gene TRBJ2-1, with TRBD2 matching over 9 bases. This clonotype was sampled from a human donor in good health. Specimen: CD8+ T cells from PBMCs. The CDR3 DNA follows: TGCAGTGCTCCACTATTAGCGGGAGACTACAATGAGCAGTTCTTC. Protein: CSAPLLAGDYNEQFF.